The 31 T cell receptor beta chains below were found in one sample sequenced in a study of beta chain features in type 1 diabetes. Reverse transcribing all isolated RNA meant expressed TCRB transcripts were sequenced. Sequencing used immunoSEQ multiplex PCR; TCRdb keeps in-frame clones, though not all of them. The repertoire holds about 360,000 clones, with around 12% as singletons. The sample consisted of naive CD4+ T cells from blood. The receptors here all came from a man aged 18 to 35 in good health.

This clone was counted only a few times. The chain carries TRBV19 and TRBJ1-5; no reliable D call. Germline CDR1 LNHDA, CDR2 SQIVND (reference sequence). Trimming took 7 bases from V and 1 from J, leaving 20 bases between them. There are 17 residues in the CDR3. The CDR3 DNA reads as TGTGCCAGTACCGCCGGTAACTTAGGAGGCAGCAATCAGCCCCAGCATTTT. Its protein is CASTAGNLGGSNQPQHF.

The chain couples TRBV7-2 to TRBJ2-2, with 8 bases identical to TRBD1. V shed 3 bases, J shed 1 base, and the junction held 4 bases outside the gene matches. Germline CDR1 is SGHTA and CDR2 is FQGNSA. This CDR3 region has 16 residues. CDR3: CASSFIGTGNTGELFF. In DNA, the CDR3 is TGTGCCAGCAGCTTCATCGGGACAGGGAACACCGGGGAGCTGTTTTTT.

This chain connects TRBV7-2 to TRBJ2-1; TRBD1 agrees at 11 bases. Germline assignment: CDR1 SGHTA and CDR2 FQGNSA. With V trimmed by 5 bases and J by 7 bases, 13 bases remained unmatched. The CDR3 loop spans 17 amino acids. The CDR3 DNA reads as TGTGCCAGCAGCCGGGACAGGGGGATGGGGGTACAGAATGAGCAGTTCTTC. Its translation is CASSRDRGMGVQNEQFF.

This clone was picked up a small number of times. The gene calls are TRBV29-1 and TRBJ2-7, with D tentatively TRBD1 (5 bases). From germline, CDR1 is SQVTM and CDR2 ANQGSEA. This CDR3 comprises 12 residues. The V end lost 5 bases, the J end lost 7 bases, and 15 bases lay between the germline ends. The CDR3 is CSVFPTSGEQYF. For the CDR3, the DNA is TGCAGCGTTTTTCCGACGTCAGGGGAGCAGTACTTC.

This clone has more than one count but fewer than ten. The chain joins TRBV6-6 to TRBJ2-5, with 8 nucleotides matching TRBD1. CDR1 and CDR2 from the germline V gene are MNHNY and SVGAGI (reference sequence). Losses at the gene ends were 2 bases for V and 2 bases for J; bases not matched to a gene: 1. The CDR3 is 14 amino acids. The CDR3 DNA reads TGTGCCAGCAGTTACAGGGACAGGCAAGAGACCCAGTACTTC. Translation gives CASSYRDRQETQYF.

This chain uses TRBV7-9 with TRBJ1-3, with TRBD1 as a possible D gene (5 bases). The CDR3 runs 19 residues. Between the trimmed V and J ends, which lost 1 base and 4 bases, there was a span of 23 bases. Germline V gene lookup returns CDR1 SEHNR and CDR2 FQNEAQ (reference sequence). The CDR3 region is CASSLGSAIAAGRGNTIYF. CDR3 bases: TGTGCCAGCAGCTTAGGGTCCGCTATTGCGGCGGGACGAGGAAACACCATATATTTT.

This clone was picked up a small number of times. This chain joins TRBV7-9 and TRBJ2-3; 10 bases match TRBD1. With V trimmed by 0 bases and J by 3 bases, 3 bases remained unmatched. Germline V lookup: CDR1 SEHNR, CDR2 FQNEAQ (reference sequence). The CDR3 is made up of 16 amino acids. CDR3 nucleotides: TGTGCCAGCAGCTTAGCGGACAGGGGGGGTACAGATACGCAGTATTTT. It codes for CASSLADRGGTDTQYF. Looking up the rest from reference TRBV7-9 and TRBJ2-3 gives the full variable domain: DTGVSQNPRHKITKRGQNVTFRCDPISEHNRLYWYRQTLGQGPEFLTYFQNEAQLEKSRLLSDRFSAERPKGSFSTLEIQRTEQGDSAMYLCASSLADRGGTDTQYFGPGTRLTVL.

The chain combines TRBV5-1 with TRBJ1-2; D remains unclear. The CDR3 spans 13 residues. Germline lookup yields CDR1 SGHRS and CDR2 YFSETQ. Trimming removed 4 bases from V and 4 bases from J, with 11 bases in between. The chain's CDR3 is CASSSSSGYGYTF. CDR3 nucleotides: TGCGCCAGCAGCAGTAGCAGCGGCTATGGCTACACCTTC.

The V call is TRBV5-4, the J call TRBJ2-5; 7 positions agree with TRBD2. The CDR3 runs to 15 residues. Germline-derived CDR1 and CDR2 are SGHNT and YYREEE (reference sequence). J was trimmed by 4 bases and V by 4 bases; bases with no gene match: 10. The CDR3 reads CASSGPRGGGETQYF. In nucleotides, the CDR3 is TGTGCCAGCAGCGGGCCGCGTGGGGGGGGAGAGACCCAGTACTTC.

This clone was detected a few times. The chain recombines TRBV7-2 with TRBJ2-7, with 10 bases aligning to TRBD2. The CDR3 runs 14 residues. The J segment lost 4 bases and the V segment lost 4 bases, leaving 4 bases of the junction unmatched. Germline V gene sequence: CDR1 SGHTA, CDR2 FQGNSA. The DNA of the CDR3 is TGTGCCAGCAGCTCGACGGGACTAGCGTACGAGCAGTACTTC. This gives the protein CASSSTGLAYEQYF.

For the CDR3, the DNA is TGTGCCAGCAGAAGGGACAGTTCCTACGAGCAGTACTTC. It specifies CASRRDSSYEQYF. This chain links TRBV28 with TRBJ2-7; TRBD1 aligns across 7 bases. J gave up 1 base and V 6 bases, and 3 bases lay outside the gene matches. The CDR3 covers 13 residues. Germline values: CDR1 MDHEN, CDR2 SYDVKM.

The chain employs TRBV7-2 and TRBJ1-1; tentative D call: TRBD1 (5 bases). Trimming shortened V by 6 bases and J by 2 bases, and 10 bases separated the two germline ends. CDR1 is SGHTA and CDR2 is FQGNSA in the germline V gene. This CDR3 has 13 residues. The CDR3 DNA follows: TGTGCCAGCAGGATGGACACTAACACTGAAGCTTTCTTT. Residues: CASRMDTNTEAFF.

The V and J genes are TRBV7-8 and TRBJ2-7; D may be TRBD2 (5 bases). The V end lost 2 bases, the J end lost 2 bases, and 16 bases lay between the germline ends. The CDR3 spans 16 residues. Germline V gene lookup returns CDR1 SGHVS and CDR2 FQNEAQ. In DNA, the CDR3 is TGTGCCAGCAGCTTATTGTCCCTGGCGGGTACCTACGAGCAGTACTTC. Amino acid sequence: CASSLLSLAGTYEQYF.

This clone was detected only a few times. The CDR3 reads CASSLPSGGTDTQYF. CDR3 DNA sequence: TGTGCCAGCAGTCTCCCTAGCGGGGGCACAGATACGCAGTATTTT. The chain links TRBV28 to TRBJ2-3; 9 bases map to TRBD2. This CDR3 region has 15 residues. Germline V gives CDR1 MDHEN, CDR2 SYDVKM. J gave up 1 base and V 5 bases, and 4 bases lay outside the gene matches.

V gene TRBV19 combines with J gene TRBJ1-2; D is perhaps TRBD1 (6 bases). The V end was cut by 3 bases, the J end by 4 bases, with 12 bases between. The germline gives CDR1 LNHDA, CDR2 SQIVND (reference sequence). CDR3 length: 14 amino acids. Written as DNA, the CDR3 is TGTGCCAGTAGTATGAGCAGGGGAAGCTATGGCTACACCTTC. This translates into CASSMSRGSYGYTF. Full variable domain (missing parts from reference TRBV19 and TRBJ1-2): DGGITQSPKYLFRKEGQNVTLSCEQNLNHDAMYWYRQDPGQGLRLIYYSQIVNDFQKGDIAEGYSVSREKKESFPLTVTSAQKNPTAFYLCASSMSRGSYGYTFGSGTRLTVV.

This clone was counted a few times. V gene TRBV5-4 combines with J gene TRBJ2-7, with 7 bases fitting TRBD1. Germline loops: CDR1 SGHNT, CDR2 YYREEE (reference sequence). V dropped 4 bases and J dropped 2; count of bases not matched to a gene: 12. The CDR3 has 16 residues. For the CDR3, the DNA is TGTGCCAGCAGCCCGCCGTGGGGGACAGCTACCTACGAGCAGTACTTC. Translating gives CASSPPWGTATYEQYF.

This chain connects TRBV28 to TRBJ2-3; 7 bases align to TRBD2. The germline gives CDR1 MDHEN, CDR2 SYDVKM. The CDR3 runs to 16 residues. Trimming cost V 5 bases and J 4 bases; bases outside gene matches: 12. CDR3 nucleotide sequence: TGTGCCAGCAGTGACCTCGCCGGGGGGTGGTCAGATACGCAGTATTTT. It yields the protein CASSDLAGGWSDTQYF.

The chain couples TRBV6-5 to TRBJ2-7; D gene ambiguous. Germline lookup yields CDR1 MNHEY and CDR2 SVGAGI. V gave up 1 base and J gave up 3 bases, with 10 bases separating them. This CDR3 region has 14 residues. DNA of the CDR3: TGTGCCAGCAGTTACTTGCGAAGCCGCTACGAGCAGTACTTC. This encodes CASSYLRSRYEQYF.

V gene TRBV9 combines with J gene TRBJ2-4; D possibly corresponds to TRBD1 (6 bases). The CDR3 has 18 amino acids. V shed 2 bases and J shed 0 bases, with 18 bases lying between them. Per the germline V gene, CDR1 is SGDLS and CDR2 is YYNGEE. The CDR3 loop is CASSVGTTRALAKNIQYF. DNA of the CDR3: TGTGCCAGCAGCGTCGGGACAACGAGAGCACTAGCCAAAAACATTCAGTACTTC.

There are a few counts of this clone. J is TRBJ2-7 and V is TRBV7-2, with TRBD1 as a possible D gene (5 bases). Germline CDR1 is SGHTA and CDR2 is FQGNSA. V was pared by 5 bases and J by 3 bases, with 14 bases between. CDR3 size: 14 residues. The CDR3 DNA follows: TGTGCCAGCAGCCCAGGTAGGGGCTACTACGAGCAGTACTTC. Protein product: CASSPGRGYYEQYF.

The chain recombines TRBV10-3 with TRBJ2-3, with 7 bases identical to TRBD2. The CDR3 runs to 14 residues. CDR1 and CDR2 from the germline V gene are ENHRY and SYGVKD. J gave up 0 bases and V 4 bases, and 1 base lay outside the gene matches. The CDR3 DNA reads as TGTGCCATCAGTGCAGCGGGGAGCACAGATACGCAGTATTTT. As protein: CAISAAGSTDTQYF.

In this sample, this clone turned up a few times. The CDR3 reads CASSQDSPGNLYF. As DNA, the CDR3 is TGCGCCAGCAGCCAAGATAGTCCGGGGAACCTGTACTTC. The rearrangement joins TRBV4-1 to TRBJ2-7; D may be TRBD2 (5 bases). The CDR3 is made up of 13 amino acids. The germline gives CDR1 MGHRA, CDR2 YSYEKL. Deletions cut 0 bases from V and 12 bases from J, with 15 bases between.

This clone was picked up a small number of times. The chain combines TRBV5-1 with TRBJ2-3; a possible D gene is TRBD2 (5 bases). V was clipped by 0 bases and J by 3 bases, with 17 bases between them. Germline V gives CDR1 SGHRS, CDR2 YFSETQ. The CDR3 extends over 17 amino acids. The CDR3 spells CASSLALGLLGTDTQYF. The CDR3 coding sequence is TGCGCCAGCAGCTTGGCCCTTGGACTGTTGGGGACAGATACGCAGTATTTT.

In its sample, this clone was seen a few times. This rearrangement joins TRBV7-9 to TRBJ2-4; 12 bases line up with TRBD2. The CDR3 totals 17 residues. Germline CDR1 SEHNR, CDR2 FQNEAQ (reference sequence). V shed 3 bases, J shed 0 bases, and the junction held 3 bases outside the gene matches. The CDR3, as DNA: TGTGCCAGCAGCTTTCTAGCGGGAGGGAGAGCCAAAAACATTCAGTACTTC. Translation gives CASSFLAGGRAKNIQYF.

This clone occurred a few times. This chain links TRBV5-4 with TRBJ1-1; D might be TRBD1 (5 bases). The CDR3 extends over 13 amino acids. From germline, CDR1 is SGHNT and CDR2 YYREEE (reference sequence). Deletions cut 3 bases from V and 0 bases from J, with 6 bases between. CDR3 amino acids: CASSSTVNTEAFF. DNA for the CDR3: TGTGCCAGCAGCTCGACAGTGAACACTGAAGCTTTCTTT. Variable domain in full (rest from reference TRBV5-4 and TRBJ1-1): ETGVTQSPTHLIKTRGQQVTLRCSSQSGHNTVSWYQQALGQGPQFIFQYYREEENGRGNFPPRFSGLQFPNYSSELNVNALELDDSALYLCASSSTVNTEAFFGQGTRLTVV.

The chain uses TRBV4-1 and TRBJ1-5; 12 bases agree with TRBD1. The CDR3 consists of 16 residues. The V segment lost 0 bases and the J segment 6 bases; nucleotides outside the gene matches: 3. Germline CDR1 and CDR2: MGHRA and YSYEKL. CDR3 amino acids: CASSQDGTGGIQPQHF. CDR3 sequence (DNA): TGCGCCAGCAGCCAAGATGGGACAGGGGGCATTCAGCCCCAGCATTTT.

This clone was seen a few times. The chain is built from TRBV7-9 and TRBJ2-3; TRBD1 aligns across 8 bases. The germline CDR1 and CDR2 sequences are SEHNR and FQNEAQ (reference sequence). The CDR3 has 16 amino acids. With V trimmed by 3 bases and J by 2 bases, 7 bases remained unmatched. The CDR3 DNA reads TGTGCCAGCAGCTTGGGACAGGCAGACCTCACAGATACGCAGTATTTT. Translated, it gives CASSLGQADLTDTQYF.

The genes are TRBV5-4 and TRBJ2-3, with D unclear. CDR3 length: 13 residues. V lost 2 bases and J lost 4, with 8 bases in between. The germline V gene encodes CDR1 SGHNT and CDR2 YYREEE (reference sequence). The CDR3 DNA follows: TGTGCCAGCAGCTTAGCCTTCGCAGATACGCAGTATTTT. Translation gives CASSLAFADTQYF.

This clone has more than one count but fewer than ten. CDR3 amino acids: CASSPPRGQSRSYNEQFF. The CDR3 DNA follows: TGTGCCAGCTCACCACCGAGGGGACAGAGTAGATCCTACAATGAGCAGTTCTTC. The chain joins TRBV18 to TRBJ2-1; 7 bases line up with TRBD1. Trimming took 0 bases from V and 1 from J; bases not matched to a gene: 9. The CDR3 totals 18 residues. Germline V CDR1 and CDR2: KGHSH, LQKENI.

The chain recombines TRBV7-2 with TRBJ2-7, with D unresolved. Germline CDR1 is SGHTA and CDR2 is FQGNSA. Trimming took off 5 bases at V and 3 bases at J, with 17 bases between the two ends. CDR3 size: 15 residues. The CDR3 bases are TGTGCCAGCAGCCAAAGGAGTAGGCTACGCTACGAGCAGTACTTC. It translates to CASSQRSRLRYEQYF.

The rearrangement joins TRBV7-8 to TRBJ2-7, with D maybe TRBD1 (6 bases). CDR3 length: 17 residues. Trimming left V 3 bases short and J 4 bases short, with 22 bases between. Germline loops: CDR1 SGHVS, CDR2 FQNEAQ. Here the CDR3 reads CASSLERQWGRRYEQYF. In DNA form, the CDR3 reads TGTGCCAGCAGCTTGGAACGACAGTGGGGGCGAAGATACGAGCAGTACTTC.